The rows below give T cell receptor beta chains drawn from one sample of a study of T cell changes during pregnancy in multiple sclerosis. Data came from immunoSEQ multiplex PCR; TCRdb stores just in-frame clones and leaves some out. The sample has 45,000 to 70,000 clones; roughly 90% are singletons. Sequenced here: CD4+ T cells from peripheral blood mononuclear cells, sampled after pregnancy. The receptor set was obtained from a female donor in good health, enrolled as a control in a pregnancy study. The CDR3 runs from the conserved cysteine through the conserved F or W. The D gene is left open where the match is weak. Clone sizes are given selectively: once, few, many, or a class where the clone is expanded.

d_call clone_size j_call v_call cdr3_nt cdr3_aa
NA NA TRBJ1-1 TRBV10-3 TGTGCCATCAGTCTGGCAGGTGGTACTGAAGCTTTCTTT CAISLAGGTEAFF
NA NA TRBJ2-7 TRBV18 TGTGCCAGCTCAGGGGCCGCCTACGAGCAGTACTTC CASSGAAYEQYF
TRBD1 NA TRBJ2-7 TRBV7-2 TGTGCCAGCAGCTTAGTATGGGCGGCAGGGGGTTTCTACGAGCAGTACTTC CASSLVWAAGGFYEQYF
NA NA TRBJ1-5 TRBV7-9 TGTGCCAGCAGCTTTCTTGGGAGGCCCCAGCATTTT CASSFLGRPQHF
NA few TRBJ1-6 TRBV27 TGTGCCAGCAGTACCCAGTCCTCTCAGGGCTCACCCCTCCACTTT CASSTQSSQGSPLHF
NA NA TRBJ1-3 TRBV6-5 TGTGCCAGCAGCATGGCGGCAGGGCCCGGAAACACCATATATTTT CASSMAAGPGNTIYF
TRBD2 NA TRBJ2-1 TRBV6-5 TGTGCCAGCAGGCGGACTAGCGGCAATGAGCAGTTCTTC CASRRTSGNEQFF
TRBD1 few TRBJ1-1 TRBV28 TGTGCCAGCAGTCCGTATGACAGGGCCGCTGAAGCTTTCTTT CASSPYDRAAEAFF
NA NA TRBJ2-1 TRBV21-1 TGTGCCAGATATCCTAAACCGGGACTAGCATTTATAGCCCATCCAGGGGACGAGCAGTTCTTC CARYPKPGLAFIAHPGDEQFF
NA NA TRBJ1-4 TRBV7-9 TGTGCCAGCAGCTTAGGGCAGCGAAAACTGTTTTTT CASSLGQRKLFF
TRBD2 NA TRBJ2-1 TRBV28 TGTGCCAGCAGTTCCCCGACTAGCGGGGGGCAGAATGAGCAGTTCTTC CASSSPTSGGQNEQFF
NA NA TRBJ1-3 TRBV6-6 TGTGCCAGCAGTTACTCTCGCCCGGGCTCTGGAAACACCATATATTTT CASSYSRPGSGNTIYF
TRBD1 NA TRBJ1-6 TRBV5-1 TGCGCCAGCAGCTTCCAGGGGGCCTTAGGTAATTCACCCCTCCACTTT CASSFQGALGNSPLHF
TRBD1 once TRBJ1-1 TRBV28 TGTGCCAGCAGTCCAGCCGACAGGGGCACTGAAGCTTTCTTT CASSPADRGTEAFF
TRBD2 NA TRBJ2-2 TRBV4-2 TGTGCCAGCAGCCACCGCGGCCTAGCGGATCCGAACACCGGGGAGCTGTTTTTT CASSHRGLADPNTGELFF
NA once TRBJ1-5 TRBV7-2 TGTGCCAGCAGCTCACGATTTGACAATAGCAATCAGCCCCAGCATTTT CASSSRFDNSNQPQHF
NA NA TRBJ1-4 TRBV6-5 TGTGCCAGCGCCAGGGGACGTGGTGAAAAACTGTTTTTT CASARGRGEKLFF
TRBD1 NA TRBJ2-2 TRBV7-2 TGTGCCAGCAGCCCACAGGGACAGAAGAACACCGGGGAGCTGTTTTTT CASSPQGQKNTGELFF
NA NA TRBJ1-2 TRBV5-4 TGTGCCAGCAGCTCGCGGGGGGCAAGGGGCTACACCTTC CASSSRGARGYTF
NA few TRBJ1-5 TRBV2 TGTGCCAGCGGCCAGCCCCAGCATTTT CASGQPQHF
NA NA TRBJ1-3 TRBV4-3 TGCGCCAGCAGCCCTCAAAGGGGGTCTGGAAACACCATATATTTT CASSPQRGSGNTIYF
NA NA TRBJ2-2 TRBV9 TGTGCCAGCAGCGTAGTTTCACAGGGATACACCGGGGAGCTGTTTTTT CASSVVSQGYTGELFF
NA once TRBJ1-6 TRBV6-1 TGTGCCAGCAGTGAAAGGTACTATCCGTCCGGGAATTCACCCCTCCACTTT CASSERYYPSGNSPLHF
TRBD2 NA TRBJ2-3 TRBV5-6 TGTGCCAGCAGCTTGGAGGGCGGGGGGCCCAGCTCAGATACGCAGTATTTT CASSLEGGGPSSDTQYF
NA NA TRBJ1-6 TRBV9 TGTGCCAGCAGCGTGAATCCGGTACCCCGATCGAATTCACCCCTCCACTTT CASSVNPVPRSNSPLHF
NA NA TRBJ1-5 TRBV7-6 TGTGCCAGCAGCTCCGGACTCAATCAGCCCCAGCATTTT CASSSGLNQPQHF
TRBD2 NA TRBJ2-3 TRBV5-6 TGTGCCAGCAGCTTAACGACGACTAGCGGGGGCAGCACAGATACGCAGTATTTT CASSLTTTSGGSTDTQYF
TRBD2 once TRBJ2-1 TRBV6-6 TGTGCCAGCAGTTACTTCACTAGCGGGGGGGCCGGTGAGCAGTTCTTC CASSYFTSGGAGEQFF
NA NA TRBJ1-1 TRBV6-1 TGTGCCAGCAGGATAATCGGAGGCGCTGAAGCTTTCTTT CASRIIGGAEAFF
NA NA TRBJ1-3 TRBV21-1 TGTGCCAGCAGCAAACATGGGCCGGGGAACTCTGGAAACACCATATATTTT CASSKHGPGNSGNTIYF
TRBD1 NA TRBJ2-5 TRBV7-6 TGTGCCAGCAGCTTAGGCGCCAGGGGGCTTGAGACCCAGTACTTC CASSLGARGLETQYF
TRBD1 NA TRBJ1-2 TRBV6-6 TGTGCCAGCAGGCACCGGGACAGACCTGCTAACTATGGCTACACCTTC CASRHRDRPANYGYTF
NA NA TRBJ1-1 TRBV18 TGTGCCAGCTCACCCTCTCTGAACACTGAAGCTTTCTTT CASSPSLNTEAFF
NA once TRBJ2-5 TRBV18 TGTGCCAGCTCACCAAGTCGGGAGACCCAGTACTTC CASSPSRETQYF
NA NA TRBJ1-5 TRBV4-1 TGCGCCAGCAGCCCAGCAGGGTGGGGTTTTCAGCCCCAGCATTTT CASSPAGWGFQPQHF
TRBD2 NA TRBJ2-2 TRBV6-6 TGTGCCAGCCGGGCTTCTAGCGGGGGGGCGGGCGGGGAGCTGTTTTTT CASRASSGGAGGELFF
TRBD2 NA TRBJ2-1 TRBV18 TGTGCCAGCTCACGGAGGACTAGCGGGGACAATGAGCAGTTCTTC CASSRRTSGDNEQFF
NA NA TRBJ1-3 TRBV28 TGTGCCAGCATCCCCCAGGGCAGAGGAAACACCATATATTTT CASIPQGRGNTIYF
TRBD1 NA TRBJ1-2 TRBV12-5 TGTGCTAGTGGTTTGGGCGTAAGGGGCGACAGGGGTTTCTATGGCTACACCTTC CASGLGVRGDRGFYGYTF
NA few TRBJ1-5 TRBV29-1 TGCAGCGTTGAAGATGGCCCGAATCAGCCCCAGCATTTT CSVEDGPNQPQHF
NA NA TRBJ2-2 TRBV7-9 TGTGCCAGCATACAGTCGAGTAGTGCCGGGGAGCTGTTTTTT CASIQSSSAGELFF
TRBD1 NA TRBJ2-7 TRBV7-9 TGTGCCAGCAGCTTCGGACAGGGGGACGACGAGCAGTACTTC CASSFGQGDDEQYF
NA NA TRBJ1-2 TRBV19 TGTGCCAGTAGTATACTCGGACAGAACTATGGCTACACCTTC CASSILGQNYGYTF
TRBD1 NA TRBJ1-2 TRBV19 TGTGCCAGTAGTAACAGGGGGCTCTATGGCTACACCTTC CASSNRGLYGYTF
TRBD1 once TRBJ1-6 TRBV4-1 TGCGCCAGCAGCTACGGACAGGTTAATTCACCCCTCCACTTT CASSYGQVNSPLHF
TRBD1 NA TRBJ2-1 TRBV9 TGTGCCAGCAGCTTTTCCCCCGGGACAGGGGTCTACAATGAGCAGTTCTTC CASSFSPGTGVYNEQFF
NA few TRBJ1-1 TRBV20-1 TGCAGTGCTAGGAGGCTCACTGAAGCTTTCTTT CSARRLTEAFF
NA NA TRBJ1-3 TRBV7-3 TGTGCCAGCAGCTTAACCAGGGGAACTGGAAACACCATATATTTT CASSLTRGTGNTIYF
NA many TRBJ1-2 TRBV30 TGTGCCTGGAGGGATTCACCCGGGGGAACCTATGGCTACACCTTC CAWRDSPGGTYGYTF
TRBD2 NA TRBJ2-2 TRBV2 TGTGCCAGCAGTCGTAGCGGGAGGAACACCGGGGAGCTGTTTTTT CASSRSGRNTGELFF
NA NA TRBJ2-1 TRBV7-2 TGTGCCAGCAGCTCACGGCCCGACAGTTACAATGAGCAGTTCTTC CASSSRPDSYNEQFF
NA NA TRBJ1-2 TRBV20-1 TGCAGTGCTAGTGGCGGTGGCTACACCTTC CSASGGGYTF
NA NA TRBJ1-2 TRBV19 TGTGCCAGTGGACGGGACACAGCTAACTATGGCTACACCTTC CASGRDTANYGYTF
NA NA TRBJ1-6 TRBV18 TGTGCCAGCTCACCAGGACAAGTGAATTCACCCCTCCACTTT CASSPGQVNSPLHF
TRBD2 NA TRBJ2-7 TRBV28 TGTGCCAGCAGTTTTCCGGCTAGCGGGGGGATCCACGAGCAGTACTTC CASSFPASGGIHEQYF